Shown below are 27 T cell receptor beta chains from a single sample sequenced in a study of shared clonotypes between healthy human individuals. The data were produced by immunoSEQ multiplex PCR, yet TCRdb's version contains in-frame clones alone and is incomplete. The repertoire includes 2.3 million or so clones, more than 80% of them detected once, and 0.39% sits in the top ten. The sequenced sample was naive CD4+ T cells from PBMCs. Subset specified: CD45RA+ positively selected. The receptors derive from a man in his late teens or twenties in good health. Some clones in this sample may be carry-over from other donors' samples.

The chain carries TRBV4-2 and TRBJ1-3; D ambiguous. The CDR3 is made up of 15 amino acids. Germline CDR1 reads LGHNA; CDR2 reads YNFKEQ. V was trimmed by 2 bases and J by 3 bases, leaving 11 bases between them. The chain's CDR3 is CASSQLEAVGNTIYF. For the CDR3, the DNA is TGTGCCAGCAGCCAACTGGAGGCAGTTGGAAACACCATATATTTT.

The gene calls are TRBV29-1 and TRBJ1-5; D ambiguous. Trimming removed 8 bases at V and 0 bases at J, with 11 bases between. This CDR3 has 13 amino acids. Per germline, CDR1 SQVTM and CDR2 ANQGSEA. The CDR3 DNA reads TGCAGCTATCGGGCGGATAGCAATCAGCCCCAGCATTTT. Translation gives CSYRADSNQPQHF.

J is TRBJ2-3 and V is TRBV9; D remains ambiguous. V lost 0 bases and J lost 5, with 13 bases in between. In germline, CDR1 is SGDLS, CDR2 YYNGEE. The CDR3 is 15 residues long. CDR3 residues: CASSVEGYHGDTQYF. CDR3 in DNA: TGTGCCAGCAGCGTAGAAGGCTACCATGGAGATACGCAGTATTTT.

The chain recombines TRBV28 with TRBJ2-7, with 8 bases fitting TRBD1. Germline V gene sequence: CDR1 MDHEN, CDR2 SYDVKM. This CDR3 spans 14 amino acids. Unmatched junction bases numbered 10, after V lost 8 bases and J lost 4 bases. The CDR3 reads CASQSQGAAYEQYF. The CDR3 DNA follows: TGTGCCAGCCAGAGTCAGGGGGCGGCTTACGAGCAGTACTTC.

V gene TRBV15 combines with J gene TRBJ2-1; D gene unclear. Per the germline V gene, CDR1 is LNHNV and CDR2 is YYDKDF (reference sequence). This CDR3 region has 13 residues. The V gene lost 0 bases and the J gene lost 12 bases, with 12 bases spanning the gap. For the CDR3, the DNA is TGTGCCACCAGCAGAGATAGTCTCATAGGGCAGTTCTTC. As protein: CATSRDSLIGQFF.

V usage is TRBV19 and J usage is TRBJ2-3, with 7 bases lining up with TRBD2. The CDR3 runs to 15 residues. Per germline, CDR1 LNHDA and CDR2 SQIVND (reference sequence). With V trimmed by 4 bases and J by 2 bases, 6 bases remained unmatched. CDR3 bases: TGTGCCAGTAGTAAAAGACTAGCAGTCACAGATACGCAGTATTTT. Its translation is CASSKRLAVTDTQYF.

The chain is built from TRBV11-2 and TRBJ2-5; 9 nucleotides match TRBD1. The J segment lost 5 bases and the V segment lost 1 base, leaving 5 bases of the junction unmatched. The CDR3 has 15 residues. Looked up from germline, CDR1 is SGHAT and CDR2 is FQNNGV. CDR3 sequence (DNA): TGTGCCAGCAGCTTAGGACAGGGGGATCGGGAGACCCAGTACTTC. This translates into CASSLGQGDRETQYF.

This clone has just one count. The chain joins TRBV7-3 to TRBJ1-2; D perhaps matches TRBD1 (5 bases). Trimming left V 5 bases short and J 4 bases short, with 17 bases between. Germline assignment: CDR1 SGHTA and CDR2 FQGTGA. CDR3 length: 15 residues. The CDR3 loop is CASSPGLGPVYGYTF. The CDR3 DNA reads TGTGCCAGCAGCCCAGGGCTGGGGCCGGTCTATGGCTACACCTTC.

Comments on this clone: This CDR3 is also generated by other DNA sequences in the sample. The V call is TRBV5-1, the J call TRBJ2-1; TRBD2 might be the D (5 bases). V lost 1 base and J 3 bases, leaving 8 bases between the germline ends. Per germline, CDR1 SGHRS and CDR2 YFSETQ. The CDR3 consists of 14 residues. CDR3 coding DNA: TGCGCCAGCAGCTTGTCGGGAAGCTACAATGAGCAGTTCTTC. This encodes CASSLSGSYNEQFF.

This chain connects TRBV29-1 to TRBJ2-5; D is unresolved. Per germline, CDR1 SQVTM and CDR2 ANQGSEA. The CDR3 extends over 15 amino acids. V lost 5 bases and J lost 1, with 17 bases in between. Here the CDR3 reads CSVTPLREVQETQYF. CDR3 nucleotides: TGCAGCGTTACCCCCTTAAGGGAAGTCCAAGAGACCCAGTACTTC.

This rearrangement joins TRBV5-1 to TRBJ2-3; TRBD2 agrees at 9 bases. CDR1 and CDR2 from the germline V gene are SGHRS and YFSETQ. The V and J ends lost 3 bases and 4 bases, in that order; junction bases with no gene match: 6. The CDR3 has 15 residues. DNA for the CDR3: TGCGCCAGCAGCTCCGGGACTAGCTCTCCAGATACGCAGTATTTT. It encodes CASSSGTSSPDTQYF.

The J gene is TRBJ2-7, the V gene TRBV29-1; 7 positions agree with TRBD2. Germline-derived CDR1 and CDR2 are SQVTM and ANQGSEA. Trimming cost V 6 bases and J 4 bases; bases outside gene matches: 9. There are 13 residues in the CDR3. The CDR3 here is CSVESGTTYEQYF. CDR3 nucleotides: TGCAGCGTCGAGTCCGGGACTACATACGAGCAGTACTTC.

The gene calls are TRBV7-9 and TRBJ2-2; no clear D. V lost 11 bases, J lost 4 bases, and 20 bases lay in between. CDR3 length: 15 amino acids. CDR1 and CDR2 from the germline V gene are SEHNR and FQNEAQ (reference sequence). The CDR3 sequence is CAGMNGLMGTGELFF. The CDR3 nucleotides are TGTGCCGGAATGAACGGGCTGATGGGCACCGGGGAGCTGTTTTTT.

The rearrangement uses TRBV2 and TRBJ1-1; D call uncertain. CDR3 length: 11 amino acids. Germline CDR1 is SNHLY and CDR2 is FYNNEI. Trimming removed 6 bases at V and 3 bases at J, with 5 bases between. The DNA for the CDR3 is TGTGCCAGCAGCCAGGACACTGAAGCTTTCTTT. Translating it yields CASSQDTEAFF.

The chain links TRBV6-1 to TRBJ2-2; TRBD2 is a possible D gene (5 bases). The germline V gene has CDR1 MNHNS and CDR2 SASEGT. The CDR3 consists of 14 residues. Trimming took off 9 bases at V and 5 bases at J, with 16 bases between the two ends. The CDR3 region has the DNA TGTGCCAGTTTTACATGGACTCAAACCGGGGAGCTGTTTTTT. Translated, it gives CASFTWTQTGELFF.

The chain links TRBV5-6 to TRBJ2-6, with D unresolved. This CDR3 has 14 residues. Trimming took off 2 bases at V and 0 bases at J, with 3 bases between the two ends. CDR1 is SGHDT, CDR2 YYEEEE, per germline. Here the CDR3 reads CASSLSSGANVLTF. In nucleotides, the CDR3 is TGTGCCAGCAGCTTATCCTCTGGGGCCAACGTCCTGACTTTC.

J is TRBJ2-7 and V is TRBV11-2; D may be TRBD2 (6 bases). This CDR3 contains 17 residues. Germline CDR1 is SGHAT and CDR2 is FQNNGV. Trimming cost V 1 base and J 2 bases, with 18 bases left between them. The CDR3 loop reads CASSLGGSGHRTYEQYF. The DNA for the CDR3 is TGTGCCAGCAGCTTAGGGGGTAGCGGCCACCGAACCTACGAGCAGTACTTC.

This sequence joins TRBV6-1 and TRBJ2-3; D unresolved. Per the germline V gene, CDR1 is MNHNS and CDR2 is SASEGT. Trimming pared 3 bases from V and 8 bases from J, leaving 15 bases between. This CDR3 spans 14 amino acids. This chain's CDR3 is CASSDLGRLSTQYF. The CDR3 DNA reads TGTGCCAGCAGTGATTTAGGCCGGTTGAGTACGCAGTATTTT.

The chain combines TRBV7-2 with TRBJ2-7; 10 positions agree with TRBD2. After removal of 7 bases from V and 6 bases from J, the junction contained 15 bases not matched to a gene. The CDR3 consists of 16 residues. CDR1 is SGHTA and CDR2 is FQGNSA in the germline V gene. The chain's CDR3 is CASTPKASGSISEQYF. As DNA, the CDR3 is TGTGCCAGCACACCAAAGGCTAGCGGGAGTATAAGCGAGCAGTACTTC.

This clone was seen just once. The chain combines TRBV9 with TRBJ2-7, with D possibly TRBD2 on 5 matching bases. The CDR3 runs 14 residues. The germline V and J ends were trimmed by 3 bases and 6 bases, with 16 bases remaining between them. Germline V lookup: CDR1 SGDLS, CDR2 YYNGEE. CDR3 sequence: CASSAIGLNTEQYF. CDR3 nucleotides: TGTGCCAGCAGCGCCATCGGACTCAACACCGAGCAGTACTTC.

This clone is a singleton in its sample. V usage is TRBV18 and J usage is TRBJ2-5, with 13 bases aligning to TRBD2. The junction had 7 bases not matched to a gene; V was cut back by 4 bases and J by 5 bases. In germline, CDR1 is KGHSH, CDR2 LQKENI. The CDR3 sequence is 16 residues long. The CDR3 region has the DNA TGTGCCAGCTCACAGGGGACTAGCGGGAATTGGGAGACCCAGTACTTC. Translation gives CASSQGTSGNWETQYF.

This rearrangement joins TRBV19 to TRBJ1-5, with a weak D call TRBD1 (6 bases). The CDR3 is 16 residues long. V was pared by 3 bases and J by 2 bases, with 14 bases between. Germline V gives CDR1 LNHDA, CDR2 SQIVND (reference sequence). CDR3 sequence reads: CASSIPTEGGNQPQHF. CDR3 DNA: TGTGCCAGTAGTATCCCGACAGAGGGGGGCAATCAGCCCCAGCATTTT.

This chain connects TRBV30 to TRBJ2-1, with a possible D match to TRBD2 (6 bases). Germline V CDR1 and CDR2: GTSNPN, SVGIG (reference sequence). V was trimmed by 3 bases and J by 7 bases, leaving 13 bases between them. CDR3 length: 13 amino acids. The CDR3 is CAWRIAVGNEQFF. CDR3 sequence (DNA): TGTGCCTGGAGAATAGCGGTCGGGAATGAGCAGTTCTTC.

The chain uses TRBV14 and TRBJ1-4; TRBD1 aligns across 8 bases. Germline V gene data show CDR1 as SGHDN and CDR2 as FVKESK. The CDR3 has 18 amino acids. After removal of 0 bases from V and 7 bases from J, the junction contained 13 bases not matched to a gene. The DNA for the CDR3 is TGTGCCAGCAGCCAAGAGCGCGGCACAAGGACAGGGCGTGAAAAACTGTTTTTT. Encoded protein: CASSQERGTRTGREKLFF.

Only one count was recorded for this clone. The rearrangement joins TRBV6-1 to TRBJ2-7, with unresolved D. The CDR3 contains 11 residues. Deletions cut 5 bases from V and 12 bases from J, with 14 bases between. Germline lookup yields CDR1 MNHNS and CDR2 SASEGT. The DNA of the CDR3 is TGTGCCAGCAGTAATACAAGGGCAGCGTACTTC. Its translation: CASSNTRAAYF.

The rearrangement uses TRBV2 and TRBJ1-2, with D possibly TRBD1 on 5 matching bases. The germline V and J ends were trimmed by 5 bases and 5 bases, with 12 bases remaining between them. Germline CDR1 and CDR2: SNHLY and FYNNEI. The CDR3 extends over 13 amino acids. The chain's CDR3 is CASSPGTGYGYTF. The CDR3 region has the DNA TGTGCCAGCAGTCCCGGGACGGGGTATGGCTACACCTTC.

About this clone: Other DNA sequences from this sample encode an identical CDR3 as well. The chain combines TRBV6-5 with TRBJ2-1, with a weak D call TRBD1 (6 bases). The CDR3 contains 13 residues. V lost 6 bases and J 4 bases, leaving 10 bases between the germline ends. Germline CDR1 MNHEY, CDR2 SVGAGI. In DNA, the CDR3 is TGTGCCAGCAGCTTGGACAGTTACAATGAGCAGTTCTTC. This codes for CASSLDSYNEQFF.